These 10 T cell receptor beta chains were all obtained from the same sample, sequenced in a study of blood T cell repertoires in COVID-19. Clones were sequenced by immunoSEQ multiplex PCR, and TCRdb holds only the in-frame ones, with some missing. The sample carries around 94,000 clones, roughly four fifths recorded once. Specimen: peripheral blood. Receptors were obtained from a man aged 40-49 years with active or convalescent COVID-19.

The V call is TRBV10-3, the J call TRBJ2-7; TRBD1 might be the D (6 bases). The V gene lost 1 base and the J gene lost 5 bases, with 12 bases spanning the gap. The CDR3 sequence is 14 residues long. Germline V gene sequence: CDR1 ENHRY, CDR2 SYGVKD. CDR3 in amino acids: CAISELTGLDEQYF. DNA for the CDR3: TGTGCCATCAGTGAGTTAACAGGGTTGGACGAGCAGTACTTC.

The rearrangement links TRBV4-2 to TRBJ2-3; possibly TRBD1 for D (6 bases). Germline V gene data show CDR1 as LGHNA and CDR2 as YNFKEQ. The CDR3 is 16 amino acids. V was trimmed by 0 bases and J by 3 bases, leaving 13 bases between them. The chain's CDR3 is CASSQEGQKRTDTQYF. In DNA, the CDR3 is TGTGCCAGCAGCCAAGAGGGACAAAAGCGTACAGATACGCAGTATTTT.

This clone was counted once. The rearrangement links TRBV6-5 to TRBJ1-6, with D unresolved. The CDR3 contains 11 residues. Germline CDR1 reads MNHEY; CDR2 reads SVGAGI. Trimming left V 4 bases short and J 8 bases short, with 3 bases between. The CDR3 protein is CASSLYSPLHF. Written as DNA, the CDR3 is TGTGCCAGCAGTTTATATTCACCCCTCCACTTT.

The chain uses TRBV9 and TRBJ1-3; D unresolved. The V end lost 3 bases, the J end lost 0 bases, and 7 bases lay between the germline ends. This CDR3 spans 14 amino acids. CDR1 and CDR2 from the germline V gene are SGDLS and YYNGEE. Here the CDR3 reads CASSAPGSGNTIYF. CDR3 nucleotides: TGTGCCAGCAGCGCCCCAGGCTCTGGAAACACCATATATTTT. Using reference TRBV9 and TRBJ1-3 for the parts outside the CDR3, the full variable domain is DSGVTQTPKHLITATGQRVTLRCSPRSGDLSVYWYQQSLDQGLQFLIQYYNGEERAKGNILERFSAQQFPDLHSELNLSSLELGDSALYFCASSAPGSGNTIYFGEGSWLTVV.

CDR3 protein: CASSPNQLRTGGASGNTIYF. The CDR3 DNA reads as TGTGCCAGCTCACCAAATCAACTCAGGACAGGGGGCGCCTCTGGAAACACCATATATTTT. The chain is built from TRBV18 and TRBJ1-3, with 11 nucleotides matching TRBD1. The CDR3 is 20 amino acids. From germline, CDR1 is KGHSH and CDR2 LQKENI. The V gene end was trimmed by 2 bases and the J gene end by 0 bases; junction bases not matched to a gene: 12.

J is TRBJ2-7 and V is TRBV7-2, with 13 bases that match TRBD2. Germline V gives CDR1 SGHTA, CDR2 FQGNSA. Trimming removed 7 bases from V and 5 bases from J; junction bases left unmatched: 11. The CDR3 is 16 amino acids. The CDR3 loop is CASIVLAGGLRDEQYF. The DNA of the CDR3 is TGTGCCAGCATCGTACTAGCGGGGGGGCTGAGGGACGAGCAGTACTTC.

The genes are TRBV7-9 and TRBJ1-6; TRBD1 is a possible D gene (6 bases). Trimming stripped 2 bases from V and 7 bases from J, with 15 bases between. The length of the CDR3 is 16 residues. Germline CDR1 is SEHNR and CDR2 is FQNEAQ (reference sequence). The CDR3 DNA sequence: TGTGCCAGCAGCTTACCAGGGGCCGACTGGAATTCACCCCTCCACTTT. Protein: CASSLPGADWNSPLHF.

This clone occurred once. V is TRBV6-5 and J is TRBJ1-4; 8 bases match TRBD1. CDR1 and CDR2 (germline): MNHEY, SVGAGI. This CDR3 is built from 16 residues. After removal of 0 bases from V and 7 bases from J, the junction contained 7 bases not matched to a gene. The CDR3 is CASSYSGTGRSEKLFF. DNA of the CDR3: TGTGCCAGCAGTTACTCGGGGACAGGACGAAGTGAAAAACTGTTTTTT.

The chain has TRBV6-1 and TRBJ2-3, with TRBD2 identical over 13 bases. V was pared by 4 bases and J by 2 bases, with 6 bases of the junction left unmatched. The CDR3 has 17 amino acids. Germline values: CDR1 MNHNS, CDR2 SASEGT. The chain's CDR3 is CASSGGLAGAFTDTQYF. The CDR3 region has the DNA TGTGCCAGCAGTGGCGGACTAGCGGGGGCGTTCACAGATACGCAGTATTTT.

The chain couples TRBV5-1 to TRBJ1-1, with D maybe TRBD1 (6 bases). This CDR3 has 14 amino acids. Germline assignment: CDR1 SGHRS and CDR2 YFSETQ. Trimming pared 7 bases from V and 0 bases from J, leaving 13 bases between. The CDR3 bases are TGCGCCAGCTCCGGGGGGACACTGAACACTGAAGCTTTCTTT. Its translation is CASSGGTLNTEAFF.